The 12 T cell receptor beta chains presented below share a single source sample, sequenced in a study of cytomegalovirus exposure and HLA in healthy donors. Primers for the PCR totalled 60 Vbeta and 13 Jbeta. Data came from immunoSEQ multiplex PCR; TCRdb stores just in-frame clones and leaves some out. Of about 160,000 clones listed, around 83% are singletons. Material: PBMCs. Receptors originate from a male donor in good health and CMV-seropositive.

There are a few counts of this clone. J is TRBJ2-2 and V is TRBV18; a possible D gene is TRBD2 (6 bases). The CDR3 is 14 amino acids. Trimming took off 3 bases at V and 6 bases at J, with 11 bases between the two ends. Looked up from germline, CDR1 is KGHSH and CDR2 is LQKENI. The CDR3 region has the DNA TGTGCCAGCTCACCCCTACCGGGGGCCGGGGAGCTGTTTTTT. Amino acids: CASSPLPGAGELFF.

J is TRBJ1-1 and V is TRBV23-1; D is uncertain. TRBV23-1 is labeled an ORF, and its function is uncertain. The V end lost 3 bases, the J end lost 4 bases, and 15 bases lay between the germline ends. There are 15 residues in the CDR3. CDR3 DNA: TGCGCCAGCAGTCATTGTCCGCCGGTAAGCACTGAAGCTTTCTTT. As protein: CASSHCPPVSTEAFF.

The rearrangement links TRBV29-1 to TRBJ2-3; 9 nucleotides agree with TRBD1. With V trimmed by 7 bases and J by 4 bases, 6 bases remained unmatched. The CDR3 is 13 residues long. The germline V gene encodes CDR1 SQVTM and CDR2 ANQGSEA. CDR3 region: CSAGTGNADTQYF. For the CDR3, the DNA is TGCAGCGCAGGGACAGGGAACGCAGATACGCAGTATTTT.

With respect to this clone: The sample contains more than one DNA sequence encoding this CDR3. CDR3 bases: TGCGCCAGCAGCTTGGAGGGGGGGGAAGCTTTCTTT. This codes for CASSLEGGEAFF. The J gene is TRBJ1-1, the V gene TRBV5-1; the D gene is possibly TRBD1 (6 bases). The CDR3 is made up of 12 amino acids. Trimming took off 0 bases at V and 8 bases at J, with 8 bases between the two ends. Germline loops: CDR1 SGHRS, CDR2 YFSETQ.

The chain carries TRBV5-6 and TRBJ2-7; D perhaps matches TRBD1 (5 bases). V lost 3 bases and J 0 bases, leaving 10 bases between the germline ends. Germline CDR1 and CDR2: SGHDT and YYEEEE. The CDR3 has 14 amino acids. The DNA of the CDR3 is TGTGCCAGCAGCTACTCAGGGTTCTCCTACGAGCAGTACTTC. Its protein product is CASSYSGFSYEQYF.

This clone was found once. The junction does not match germline at one end; this may be a read error. This sample also contains other DNA sequences that code for the same CDR3. CDR3 DNA sequence: TGTGCCAGCAGCCGGTCAGGGGGCGCGGATGGGGCCAACGGCCTGACTTTC. This encodes CASSRSGGADGANGLTF. V is TRBV5-4 and J is TRBJ2-6, with 8 bases that match TRBD1. The CDR3 length is 17 residues. The germline CDR1 and CDR2 sequences are SGHNT and YYREEE (reference sequence).

The V gene is TRBV28, the J gene TRBJ2-4; the D gene is possibly TRBD1 (7 bases). Trimming shortened V by 7 bases and J by 2 bases, and 15 bases separated the two germline ends. From germline, CDR1 is MDHEN and CDR2 SYDVKM. The CDR3 sequence is 15 residues long. CDR3 loop: CASTSSGGTKNIQYF. DNA for the CDR3: TGTGCCAGCACCTCCTCAGGGGGGACCAAAAACATTCAGTACTTC. Drawing the rest from reference TRBV28 and TRBJ2-4, the complete variable domain is DVKVTQSSRYLVKRTGEKVFLECVQDMDHENMFWYRQDPGLGLRLIYFSYDVKMKEKGDIPEGYSVSREKKERFSLILESASTNQTSMYLCASTSSGGTKNIQYFGAGTRLSVL.

On this clone itself: Other DNA sequences of this sample code for an identical CDR3. J is TRBJ1-2 and V is TRBV27; 7 bases fit TRBD1. Germline CDR1 is MNHEY and CDR2 is SMNVEV (reference sequence). Trimming at V came to 2 bases and at J to 4 bases, leaving 1 base not matched to a gene. The CDR3 runs 13 residues. The CDR3 loop is CASSLAGGYGYTF. The CDR3 DNA is TGTGCCAGCAGTTTAGCAGGGGGCTATGGCTACACCTTC.

The chain employs TRBV5-5 and TRBJ1-1; D may be TRBD1 (5 bases). Trimming stripped 1 base from V and 4 bases from J, with 14 bases between. The germline V gene encodes CDR1 SGHKS and CDR2 YYEKEE (reference sequence). This CDR3 has 15 amino acids. The CDR3 bases are TGTGCCAGCAGCTTGCCGACAGCTCTTGGCACTGAAGCTTTCTTT. Amino acid sequence: CASSLPTALGTEAFF.

The chain carries TRBV25-1 and TRBJ2-7; 10 bases are shared with TRBD2. Per germline, CDR1 MGHDK and CDR2 SYGVNS. This CDR3 has 17 amino acids. V dropped 7 bases and J dropped 3; count of bases not matched to a gene: 15. Here the CDR3 reads CASKGASGSTLGYEQYF. The CDR3 DNA follows: TGTGCCAGCAAAGGCGCTAGCGGGAGCACGCTGGGCTACGAGCAGTACTTC.

V and J are TRBV5-1 and TRBJ2-7; 15 bases agree with TRBD2. Germline CDR1 SGHRS, CDR2 YFSETQ. The junction had 4 bases not matched to a gene; V was cut back by 2 bases and J by 4 bases. The CDR3 is 16 amino acids. This chain's CDR3 is CASSFGTSGRIYEQYF. For the CDR3, the DNA is TGCGCCAGCAGCTTTGGGACTAGCGGGAGGATTTACGAGCAGTACTTC.

V usage is TRBV10-3 and J usage is TRBJ2-1; 9 bases align to TRBD1. The germline V gene encodes CDR1 ENHRY and CDR2 SYGVKD. After removal of 8 bases from V and 5 bases from J, the junction contained 4 bases not matched to a gene. This CDR3 comprises 13 residues. The CDR3 reads CAIDRGSNNEQFF. The CDR3 nucleotides read TGTGCCATCGACAGGGGGAGTAACAATGAGCAGTTCTTC.